Following are 19 T cell receptor beta chains from one sample sequenced in a study of kidney transplant recipient with SARS-CoV-2 infection. Each CDR3 protein is one row after TCRdb ran MiXCR on the reads. This table has 200,000 to 300,000 distinct CDR3 sequences, less than 35% appearing once. Sequences were derived from a blood sample, sampled at baseline and on approximately day 120 from a kidney transplant recipient. The receptor set was obtained from a male patient between 25 and 39 years old who had COVID-19 and was a kidney transplant recipient. Some T cells may be supplied by the graft donor.

In its sample, this clonotype was seen many times. The gene calls are TRBV6-5 and TRBJ1-1; 7 positions agree with TRBD1. The CDR3 consists of 14 residues. The ends lost 6 bases at V and 4 bases at J; junction bases unmatched: 8. In germline, CDR1 is MNHEY, CDR2 SVGAGI. CDR3 DNA: TGTGCCAGCAGCTTCGACAGGGCGGGCACTGAAGCTTTCTTT. Amino acids: CASSFDRAGTEAFF.

As to this clonotype: A read error is possible here, since a much larger clone lies one base away. This chain uses TRBV5-1 with TRBJ2-5; 8 nucleotides align to TRBD2. This CDR3 is 14 amino acids long. With 4 bases clipped from V and 9 bases from J, the junction kept 11 bases outside the gene matches. In germline, CDR1 is SGHRS, CDR2 YFSETQ. The CDR3 protein is CASSSLAGREAQYF. CDR3 nucleotide sequence: TGCGCCAGCAGCAGTTTAGCGGGACGGGAGGCCCAGTACTTC.

The sample holds a few counts of this clonotype. A much larger clone is a single base away; this may be a read error. The rearrangement uses TRBV19 and TRBJ1-2; D is ambiguous. The CDR3 totals 12 residues. Germline V lookup: CDR1 LNHDA, CDR2 SQIVND (reference sequence). CDR3 sequence reads: CASNNGPYGCTF. In DNA form, the CDR3 reads TGTGCCAGTAATAACGGCCCCTATGGCTGCACCTTC.

This clonotype showed up many times. The chain carries TRBV2 and TRBJ1-2; TRBD1 agrees at 8 bases. Germline V lookup: CDR1 SNHLY, CDR2 FYNNEI. The trim removed 6 bases at V and 7 bases at J, leaving 16 bases unmatched. The CDR3 covers 16 residues. In nucleotides, the CDR3 is TGTGCCAGCAGCATCGGACAGGGCGGGGGTCTTGGTGGCTACACCTTC. This codes for CASSIGQGGGLGGYTF.

Comments on this clonotype: A much larger clone lies a single base off, so this may be a read error. The chain combines TRBV19 with TRBJ1-2; D is undetermined. Germline lookup yields CDR1 LNHDA and CDR2 SQIVND (reference sequence). This CDR3 is built from 17 residues. The chain's CDR3 is CAGSLTTTNRKTYGYTF. The CDR3 DNA reads TGTGCCGGTAGTCTCACAACGACAAATCGAAAGACCTATGGCTACACCTTC.

On this clonotype: Possible read error: a much larger clone is one base away. The chain has TRBV28 and TRBJ2-5; D tentatively reads TRBD1 or TRBD2 (5 bases each). CDR1 is MDHEN, CDR2 SYDVKM, per germline. This CDR3 is 15 amino acids long. V was pared by 5 bases and J by 1 base, with 14 bases between. CDR3: CASSAPRGRQETQYF. The CDR3 DNA reads TGTGCCAGCAGTGCCCCACGGGGCCGCCAAGAGACCCAGTACTTC.

This clonotype was recorded many times. This rearrangement joins TRBV29-1 to TRBJ2-7; unclear D gene. The CDR3 spans 15 residues. The germline V and J ends were trimmed by 8 bases and 3 bases, with 23 bases remaining between them. CDR1 and CDR2 (germline): SQVTM, ANQGSEA. CDR3 coding DNA: TGCAGCCCCACCCGGCCGAAGTTCCACTACTACGAGCAGTACTTC. Translation: CSPTRPKFHYYEQYF.

Concerning this clonotype itself: Since no conserved phenylalanine or tryptophan closes the CDR3, a read error is the likely cause. The rearrangement joins TRBV30 to TRBJ1-1, with no clear D. The CDR3 length is 14 residues. From germline, CDR1 is GTSNPN and CDR2 SVGIG (reference sequence). The V end was cut by 3 bases, the J end by 1 base, with 12 bases between. This CDR3 is CAWSEGGKNTEAFL. The CDR3 bases are TGTGCCTGGAGCGAAGGAGGCAAGAACACTGAAGCTTTCTTG.

This clonotype came up many times. In DNA form, the CDR3 reads TGTGCCAGCAGTGTGCTTCAGGGAAGTGAAAAACTGTTTTTT. It codes for CASSVLQGSEKLFF. V and J are TRBV6-5 and TRBJ1-4; D might be TRBD1 (5 bases). Germline CDR1 MNHEY, CDR2 SVGAGI. V lost 5 bases to trimming and J lost 7 bases, with 14 bases between them. The CDR3 is made up of 14 amino acids.

A word on this clonotype: A read error likely explains this, since a far larger clone differs by one base. The chain links TRBV6-5 to TRBJ2-7; D is unresolved. The CDR3 covers 14 residues. Germline CDR1 reads MNHEY; CDR2 reads SVGAGI. DNA for the CDR3: TGTACCAGCAGTTACGTCGACGGAGCCTACGAGCAGTACTTC. Translated, it gives CTSSYVDGAYEQYF.

This clonotype was counted ten times or more. This sequence joins TRBV20-1 and TRBJ1-1, with 8 bases that match TRBD1. The CDR3 is 17 residues long. The V gene's germline CDR1 is DFQATT and CDR2 SNEGSKA (reference sequence). Trimming cost V 0 bases and J 4 bases; bases outside gene matches: 13. CDR3: CSARDSAGGGWGTEAFF. DNA of the CDR3: TGCAGTGCTAGAGATTCGGCAGGGGGCGGGTGGGGCACTGAAGCTTTCTTT.

Concerning this clonotype itself: A much bigger clone sits one base away, suggesting this may be a read error. The chain uses TRBV25-1 and TRBJ1-2, with D hard to call. The CDR3 has 17 residues. Germline CDR1 is MGHDK and CDR2 is SYGVNS. Trimming stripped 5 bases from V and 4 bases from J, with 23 bases between. CDR3 sequence (DNA): TGTGCCAGCAGTCTGAGCACAGAACTGGGAGAGACCTATGGCTACACCTTC. Translation gives CASSLSTELGETYGYTF.

This clonotype was seen ten or more times. The chain recombines TRBV4-3 with TRBJ1-2; D gene uncertain. This CDR3 contains 17 residues. CDR1 is LGHNA and CDR2 is YSLEER in the germline V gene. V was clipped by 5 bases and J by 4 bases, with 23 bases between them. CDR3 DNA sequence: TGCGCCAGCAGCGTAGTGAGAGGACGTCGAAAGACCTATGGCTACACCTTC. Its protein product is CASSVVRGRRKTYGYTF.

Concerning this clonotype itself: Just one base apart from a much larger clone, this may be a read error. The chain employs TRBV2 and TRBJ2-2, with D perhaps given as TRBD1 or TRBD2 (5 bases each). From germline, CDR1 is SNHLY and CDR2 FYNNEI. This CDR3 has 15 amino acids. CDR3 loop: CASSEKGLDTGEPFF. CDR3 DNA sequence: TGTGCCAGCAGTGAAAAGGGTCTGGACACCGGGGAGCCGTTTTTT.

As for this clonotype: A read error may explain this, as a much larger clone is one base away. The chain couples TRBV4-1 to TRBJ2-6, with D perhaps matching TRBD1 (6 bases). CDR1 and CDR2 from the germline V gene are MGHRA and YSYEKL. The CDR3 contains 17 residues. The CDR3 DNA reads TGCGCCAACAGCCAAGAAGGCCAGGGGAGTGGGGCCAACGTCCTGACTTTC. Translation gives CANSQEGQGSGANVLTF.

CDR3 in amino acids: CASSARDTQYF. The CDR3 nucleotides read TGTGCCAGCAGTGCCAGAGATACGCAGTATTTT. The chain is built from TRBV12-3 or TRBV12-4 and TRBJ2-3; D ambiguous. The CDR3 length is 11 residues. Trimming removed 5 bases from V and 5 bases from J, with 5 bases in between.

This clonotype came up a few times. V usage is TRBV7-9 and J usage is TRBJ2-1; D may match TRBD1 or TRBD2 (5 bases each). The V and J ends lost 0 bases and 15 bases respectively, with 15 bases between them. Germline values: CDR1 SEHNR, CDR2 FQNEAQ (reference sequence). This CDR3 has 13 residues. The CDR3 sequence: CASSLAGTPRGFF. In nucleotides, the CDR3 is TGTGCCAGCAGCTTAGCCGGGACCCCCCGTGGGTTCTTC.

Remarks on this clonotype: Since a much larger clone is just one base distant, this may be a read error. The chain carries TRBV11-3 and TRBJ1-2; D call uncertain. Trimming took off 5 bases at V and 4 bases at J, with 23 bases between the two ends. Looked up from germline, CDR1 is SGHNT and CDR2 is YENEEA. CDR3 size: 17 residues. CDR3 residues: CASSGPNDLGKTYGYTF. The CDR3 nucleotides read TGTGCCAGCAGCGGTCCTAACGATCTCGGAAAGACCTATGGCTACACCTTC.

This clonotype has a count of ten or more. This chain links TRBV5-4 with TRBJ1-1, with D hard to call. The CDR3 is 12 amino acids. Germline-derived CDR1 and CDR2 are SGHNT and YYREEE (reference sequence). V was trimmed by 4 bases and J by 6 bases, leaving 10 bases between them. The CDR3 spells CASSDSGPEAFF. The CDR3 coding sequence is TGTGCCAGCAGCGATTCCGGTCCTGAAGCTTTCTTT.